This T cell receptor beta chain was sequenced for a study of a mutant IDH1 vaccine in newly diagnosed glioma. As for time point: week 47, end of study. The vaccine gave 300 ug of a 20-mer mutant IDH1 peptide subcutaneously per dose. As to this clone: Antigen: not known.

Germline-derived CDR1 and CDR2 are LNHDA and SQIVND (reference sequence). Trimming took 2 bases from V and 6 from J, leaving 20 bases between them. The CDR3 has 17 amino acids. Study results and caveats: Vaccination induced immune responses in roughly 93% of patients.

Data came from immunoSEQ multiplex PCR; TCRdb stores just in-frame clones and leaves some out. This table holds some 25,000 clones, over 80% found once. This clonotype was obtained from a man aged 40-55 years with glioma. Some clones in this sample may be carry-over from other donors' samples. This rearrangement joins TRBV19 to TRBJ1-5, with a weak D call TRBD1 (6 bases). Sample: PBMCs, taken from a glioma patient whose treatment included an IDH1 peptide vaccine. Written as DNA, the CDR3 is TGTGCCAGTAGTATATCTGGGGGCCACGTTAACCGTCAGCCCCAGCATTTT. Amino acids: CASSISGGHVNRQPQHF.